Following are 25 T cell receptor beta chains from one sample sequenced in a study of blood T cell repertoires in COVID-19. This table comes from immunoSEQ multiplex PCR, and its TCRdb copy is limited to in-frame clones, with some not included. The table has 200,000 to 250,000 clones, 84% seen once. Sequenced: peripheral blood. All receptors come from an elderly woman with active or convalescent COVID-19.

Concerning this clone: Other DNA sequences in this specimen translate into the identical CDR3. J is TRBJ2-5 and V is TRBV5-1, with 10 positions matching TRBD1. After removal of 4 bases from V and 5 bases from J, the junction contained 5 bases not matched to a gene. This CDR3 has 14 residues. Germline V gene data show CDR1 as SGHRS and CDR2 as YFSETQ. In DNA form, the CDR3 reads TGCGCCAGCAGCCCGGGGACAGGGGAGGAGACCCAGTACTTC. Translated, it gives CASSPGTGEETQYF.

This clone was seen a handful of times. The gene calls are TRBV3-1 (or the pseudogene TRBV3-2) and TRBJ1-2; D is ambiguous. V lost 1 base and J lost 5, with 8 bases in between. The CDR3 is 13 amino acids. The germline CDR1 and CDR2 sequences are LGHDT and YNNKEL (reference sequence). The DNA for the CDR3 is TGTGCCAGCAGCCAAGCTCTAAGATATGGCTACACCTTC. It codes for CASSQALRYGYTF.

The genes are TRBV19 and TRBJ2-1, with D perhaps TRBD1 (6 bases). V was cut by 5 bases and J by 8 bases, with 19 bases left in between. Per the germline V gene, CDR1 is LNHDA and CDR2 is SQIVND (reference sequence). The CDR3 length is 15 residues. DNA for the CDR3: TGTGCCAGTAGTCGACCCTCCGGGACAACGGATGAGCAGTTCTTC. The encoded protein is CASSRPSGTTDEQFF.

This clone came up once. The genes are TRBV18 and TRBJ2-1, with 7 bases matching TRBD2. The ends lost 0 bases at V and 6 bases at J; junction bases unmatched: 8. Germline values: CDR1 KGHSH, CDR2 LQKENI. The CDR3 is 16 amino acids. The CDR3 sequence: CASSPPGGSPTNEQFF. Written as DNA, the CDR3 is TGTGCCAGCTCACCACCGGGCGGGAGTCCCACCAATGAGCAGTTCTTC.

The CDR3 loop reads CASSDSGTGGLNEQFF. The CDR3 region has the DNA TGTGCCAGCAGTGATTCCGGGACAGGGGGCTTGAATGAGCAGTTCTTC. The chain has TRBV6-1 and TRBJ2-1, with 12 positions matching TRBD1. Germline V gene sequence: CDR1 MNHNS, CDR2 SASEGT. This CDR3 is 16 amino acids long. J was trimmed by 7 bases and V by 3 bases; bases with no gene match: 7.

This sequence joins TRBV9 and TRBJ1-6; D is possibly TRBD1 (5 bases). The CDR3 consists of 14 residues. Germline V gene lookup returns CDR1 SGDLS and CDR2 YYNGEE. V was cut by 0 bases and J by 4 bases, with 5 bases left in between. CDR3 protein: CASSVEGYNSPLHF. Here the CDR3 DNA reads TGTGCCAGCAGCGTAGAGGGGTATAATTCACCCCTCCACTTT.

The genes are TRBV5-6 and TRBJ2-4, with 8 positions matching TRBD1. CDR3 length: 17 amino acids. V shed 3 bases and J 3 bases; nucleotides not matched to a gene: 11. In germline, CDR1 is SGHDT, CDR2 YYEEEE. CDR3 DNA sequence: TGTGCCAGCAGCTACCTCGGACAGGGAGAGGTCAAAAACATTCAGTACTTC. It codes for CASSYLGQGEVKNIQYF.

The V call is TRBV7-9, the J call TRBJ1-1; 7 nucleotides match TRBD1. J gave up 1 base and V 5 bases, and 7 bases lay outside the gene matches. CDR3 size: 15 residues. Germline CDR1 and CDR2: SEHNR and FQNEAQ (reference sequence). CDR3 amino acids: CASSNRGPTNTEAFF. As DNA, the CDR3 is TGTGCCAGCAGCAACAGGGGACCCACGAACACTGAAGCTTTCTTT.

V and J are TRBV4-1 and TRBJ1-4; TRBD1 might be the D (5 bases). Germline values: CDR1 MGHRA, CDR2 YSYEKL. V gave up 0 bases and J gave up 7 bases, with 12 bases separating them. The CDR3 consists of 15 residues. The CDR3 is CASSQDSGFGEKLFF. CDR3 bases: TGCGCCAGCAGCCAAGATTCAGGGTTTGGTGAAAAACTGTTTTTT.

CDR3 protein: CASNLRGGVGEKLFF. The DNA of the CDR3 is TGTGCCAGCAACCTGAGGGGAGGCGTCGGGGAAAAACTGTTTTTT. The rearrangement uses TRBV7-2 and TRBJ1-4; the D gene is possibly TRBD1 (5 bases). The length of the CDR3 is 15 residues. The V end lost 7 bases, the J end lost 8 bases, and 20 bases lay between the germline ends. The germline gives CDR1 SGHTA, CDR2 FQGNSA. Complete variable domain (other parts from reference TRBV7-2 and TRBJ1-4): GAGVSQSPSNKVTEKGKDVELRCDPISGHTALYWYRQSLGQGLEFLIYFQGNSAPDKSGLPSDRFSAERTGGSVSTLTIQRTQQEDSAVYLCASNLRGGVGEKLFFGSGTQLSVL.

This clone was seen more than once but under ten times. The chain uses TRBV5-4 and TRBJ1-3; 7 positions agree with TRBD1. This CDR3 has 17 amino acids. The V gene's germline CDR1 is SGHNT and CDR2 YYREEE (reference sequence). With 0 bases clipped from V and 4 bases from J, the junction kept 10 bases outside the gene matches. The CDR3 protein is CASSLGRDRAAGNTIYF. CDR3 coding DNA: TGTGCCAGCAGCTTGGGTCGCGACAGGGCCGCGGGAAACACCATATATTTT.

The genes are TRBV27 and TRBJ1-6; D is ambiguous. The CDR3 totals 17 residues. V was cut by 6 bases and J by 9 bases, with 24 bases left in between. CDR1 MNHEY and CDR2 SMNVEV come from the germline V gene (reference sequence). In DNA, the CDR3 is TGTGCCAGCAGCCCCTCCGGGGTGTGGATCAGTAGTTCACCCCTCCACTTT. It encodes CASSPSGVWISSSPLHF.

This clone was picked up one time. The V gene is TRBV12-3 or TRBV12-4, the J gene TRBJ2-5; TRBD2 is a possible D gene (5 bases). Trimming removed 2 bases at V and 4 bases at J, with 8 bases between. CDR3 length equals 13 residues. The CDR3 DNA sequence: TGTGCCAGCAGTTTACAGCGGTCAGAGACCCAGTACTTC. Translation: CASSLQRSETQYF.

V is TRBV6-5 and J is TRBJ2-1; 10 bases are shared with TRBD2. Trimming removed 0 bases from V and 7 bases from J; junction bases left unmatched: 6. The germline V gene has CDR1 MNHEY and CDR2 SVGAGI. The CDR3 is made up of 16 amino acids. The CDR3 protein is CASSYSRTSGLNEQFF. CDR3 sequence (DNA): TGTGCCAGCAGTTACTCGAGGACTAGCGGACTTAATGAGCAGTTCTTC.

This chain links TRBV7-2 with TRBJ2-1; 10 bases match TRBD2. Unmatched junction bases numbered 5, after V lost 5 bases and J lost 4 bases. Germline CDR1 is SGHTA and CDR2 is FQGNSA. The CDR3 consists of 15 residues. The CDR3 spells CASSPSGGGYNEQFF. As DNA, the CDR3 is TGTGCCAGCAGCCCCAGCGGGGGGGGTTACAATGAGCAGTTCTTC. Supplemented by reference TRBV7-2 and TRBJ2-1, the full variable domain reads GAGVSQSPSNKVTEKGKDVELRCDPISGHTALYWYRQSLGQGLEFLIYFQGNSAPDKSGLPSDRFSAERTGGSVSTLTIQRTQQEDSAVYLCASSPSGGGYNEQFFGPGTRLTVL.

This clone was seen ten or more times. J is TRBJ1-2 and V is TRBV11-2; D is unresolved. With 2 bases removed from V and 2 bases from J, the gap between germline ends came to 12 bases. This CDR3 contains 15 residues. The germline CDR1 and CDR2 sequences are SGHAT and FQNNGV. The CDR3 DNA reads TGTGCCAGCAGCTTACTCCGGGGTTGGAACTATGGCTACACCTTC. Translation: CASSLLRGWNYGYTF.

The table lists this clone with a count of one. The J gene is TRBJ1-4, the V gene TRBV18; TRBD1 matches at 9 bases. J was trimmed by 8 bases and V by 0 bases; bases with no gene match: 10. This CDR3 region has 17 residues. Germline CDR1 reads KGHSH; CDR2 reads LQKENI. CDR3 residues: CASSPPPVGTGSEKLFF. CDR3 nucleotide sequence: TGTGCCAGCTCACCACCCCCGGTGGGGACAGGGTCGGAAAAACTGTTTTTT. Full variable domain (outside the CDR3, taken from reference TRBV18 and TRBJ1-4): NAGVMQNPRHLVRRRGQEARLRCSPMKGHSHVYWYRQLPEEGLKFMVYLQKENIIDESGMPKERFSAEFPKEGPSILRIQQVVRGDSAAYFCASSPPPVGTGSEKLFFGSGTQLSVL.

This clone has just one count. The CDR3 region has the DNA TGTGCCAGCAGCCAACCATTGGGGACTAGCGGGAGATCCGAGCAGTACTTC. Its protein product is CASSQPLGTSGRSEQYF. The rearrangement joins TRBV3-1 (or the pseudogene TRBV3-2) to TRBJ2-7; TRBD2 aligns across 14 bases. J gave up 6 bases and V 2 bases, and 9 bases lay outside the gene matches. CDR3 length equals 17 residues. Germline values: CDR1 LGHDT, CDR2 YNNKEL (reference sequence).

The genes are TRBV4-1 and TRBJ2-5; 8 positions match TRBD1. In germline, CDR1 is MGHRA, CDR2 YSYEKL. CDR3 length: 15 amino acids. J lost 5 bases, V lost 2 bases, and 7 bases had no gene match. The CDR3 DNA reads as TGCGCCAGCAGCCAAACCGGACAGGGTTCGGAGACCCAGTACTTC. Encoded protein: CASSQTGQGSETQYF.

This clone showed up just once. The CDR3 coding sequence is TGTGCCAGCAGCTTGGTGGGCTTTGAAGCTTTCTTT. It encodes CASSLVGFEAFF. The chain joins TRBV5-6 to TRBJ1-1; D not certain. V was clipped by 0 bases and J by 7 bases, with 7 bases between them. Per germline, CDR1 SGHDT and CDR2 YYEEEE. CDR3 length: 12 amino acids.

This chain joins TRBV28 and TRBJ2-5, with D hard to call. The CDR3 consists of 13 residues. Trimming pared 3 bases from V and 1 base from J, leaving 6 bases between. Germline values: CDR1 MDHEN, CDR2 SYDVKM. Here the CDR3 reads CASSFRAQETQYF. The CDR3 nucleotides are TGTGCCAGCAGTTTTCGCGCCCAAGAGACCCAGTACTTC.

The V gene is TRBV28, the J gene TRBJ1-3; weak D call: TRBD1 (5 bases). Trimming pared 3 bases from V and 0 bases from J, leaving 15 bases between. There are 17 residues in the CDR3. CDR1 and CDR2 (germline): MDHEN, SYDVKM. The CDR3 DNA is TGTGCCAGCAGTTTCGGGGGTCAGGGATTCTCTGGAAACACCATATATTTT. Translated, it gives CASSFGGQGFSGNTIYF.

The V call is TRBV9, the J call TRBJ2-5; 7 nucleotides match TRBD1. The CDR3 runs 16 residues. Germline CDR1 SGDLS, CDR2 YYNGEE. V shed 0 bases and J 2 bases; nucleotides not matched to a gene: 7. Here the CDR3 DNA reads TGTGCCAGCAGCGTAGCTGTGGCAGGGGGTCAAGAGACCCAGTACTTC. Protein product: CASSVAVAGGQETQYF.

The CDR3 nucleotides read TGTGCCACCCAAATAGACAGGGGTGGCACTGAAGCTTTCTTT. Translation: CATQIDRGGTEAFF. The chain recombines TRBV10-3 with TRBJ1-1, with TRBD1 matching 8 bases. J lost 4 bases, V lost 10 bases, and 11 bases had no gene match. The CDR3 runs to 14 residues. Germline-derived CDR1 and CDR2 are ENHRY and SYGVKD.

In this sample, this clone turned up a few times. This chain joins TRBV12-3 or TRBV12-4 and TRBJ1-5; D is ambiguous. The CDR3 length is 12 residues. The V end lost 8 bases, the J end lost 7 bases, and 12 bases lay between the germline ends. CDR3 sequence (DNA): TGTGCCAGCGCCGGGAGGTTGCAGCCCCAGCATTTT. Translated: CASAGRLQPQHF.